This T cell receptor beta chain was captured in a study of cytomegalovirus exposure and HLA in healthy donors (dated by TCRdb to 2016 to 2017). For the wider study: According to an earlier analysis of 587 of the donors, 200 million or so T cells yielded 117 million unique TCR beta sequences and 276 Gb of sequence data. An early release that covered around 590 HLA-typed donors contained around 330 gigabases of sequencing data and tens of millions of unique TCR sequences. Of the 398 genotyped donors, 81% fell in the genetic ancestry cluster associated with self-reported Caucasian donors. The study aimed to test whether signatures of past pathogen exposure could be identified by cataloging public T cell receptors. The study used immunosequencing to profile the T cell repertoires of 600 to 850 subjects and linked those repertoires to cytomegalovirus serostatus. A separate validation cohort of 90 to 150 different subjects was used in addition to the 666-subject first cohort. To predict cytomegalovirus infection status, the study combined high-throughput TCR immunosequencing, statistical association of individual TCRs with disease status, and machine learning. In a later analysis, previously published TCR beta repertoires from fewer than 750 donors were re-analyzed and high-resolution HLA genotyping was added so that TCR occurrence patterns could be studied. Rather than using new phenotypic data, the later analysis identified candidate immune exposures from TCR beta sequences and from how often those sequences occurred across donors. In an earlier analysis of 550 to 700 of the donors, high-throughput TCR beta sequencing was used to judge whether each TCR beta V gene segment behaved as functional or pseudogenic. Donor age, sex, ethnicity and CMV serostatus were compiled together with the repertoire data. A later genetic analysis used genome-wide SNP genotypes for about 60% of the roughly 700 donors, treating that subset as a discovery cohort. Every discovery cohort repertoire had been produced on one sequencing platform. HLA typing covered class I and class II loci at four-digit resolution. Typing coverage differed by locus: A, B, C, DRB1 and DQB1 were typed in roughly 620-630 donors, DQA1 in around 500, DPA1 in 600 to 610, and DPB1 in 450 to 480. About 5 DR-DQ haplotypes were handled as single units for association and clustering, since linkage in the cohort was strong. Among over 350 genotyped donors of the cohort, an average of approximately 240,000 unique TCR beta nucleotide sequences were sequenced per donor, roughly 20% of them non-productive. Overall study outcomes, separate from this receptor: A later analysis found that TCR association rates varied across HLA loci, with DRB1 alleles showing the most associated TCRs and HLA-C alleles the fewest. Correlated functional status among segregating V segments might be attributable to linkage disequilibrium, but an unknown experimental factor could not be ruled out. For the cohort, immune exposure information was limited to CMV serostatus. In a later genetic analysis, fewer N-insertions in productive TCRs were reported among donors in an Asian-associated ancestry cluster than the roughly 640-donor mean. Cytomegalovirus status was reported to be diagnosed by the classifier with high specificity and sensitivity in both the original and validation cohorts. In a later analysis, 16,951 TCR beta sequences were associated with specific HLA alleles at a false discovery rate of 0.05. The earlier analysis of approximately 590 of the donors excluded 15 to 20 rarely observed V segments, including chromosome 9 orphons, because counts were too low. A further reported finding was that TCR beta sequences accurately predicted the HLA-A and HLA-B alleles for most subjects in the first cohort. In vitro tests confirmed that a few of the cytomegalovirus-associated TCR beta chains recognize cytomegalovirus antigens. Several of the top co-occurrence clusters appeared to be linked to parvovirus B19, influenza, CMV and Epstein-Barr virus, according to a later analysis. A later genetic analysis associated a missense DCLRE1C variant with V-gene and J-gene trimming of TCR beta chains, and an independent cohort replicated the association. In an earlier analysis of 587 of the donors, most TCR beta V segments appeared in productive rearrangements about 87% or about 30% of the time, broadly matching IMGT annotations. Some IMGT-functional V segments, including TRBV6-2 and TRBV6-3, could not be told apart with the 87-base-pair reads, so those segments were excluded. A total of around 150 TCR beta chains were listed by the study as associated with cytomegalovirus. The authors suggested that the approach could potentially be extended to other disease states and immunological phenotypes. Because some donors lacked HLA typing at each locus, the association tests relied only on the typed subset. Most CMV-associated TCR beta chains appeared to be HLA-restricted in a later analysis, and the HLA associations seemed to be driven largely by CMV exposure. Sequencing depth was assumed to be roughly uniform across donors in the presence/absence analyses, though that assumption may not hold. This cohort had only TCR beta chains sequenced, and the lack of alpha or paired-chain data limited which features could be detected. When HLA alleles, especially DR and DQ, strongly co-occurred, TCR associations were difficult to assign to individual alleles. Most TCR sequences were seen in very few donors, while some public TCRs were found in many individuals. A cluster of highly shared sequence variants was judged likely to represent a technical artifact of the sequencing pipeline. Compared with equally common non-associated chains, HLA-associated TCR beta chains in a later analysis were more clonally expanded and had lower generation probabilities.

A remark on this clone: Its target antigen remains unknown. Base qualities are not recorded, but no much larger clone differs from it by a single base.

The cohort comprised some 680 healthy bone marrow donors. Cohort members were all nominally healthy when sampled, although unrecorded immune exposures were likely present. CMV serostatus was positive for about 300 and negative for about 55% of the roughly 670 cohort members, and was not recorded for this donor. Every donor gave a peripheral blood sample, and the peripheral blood mononuclear cells from that sample were used for TCR beta sequencing. Genomic DNA extraction from the blood cell samples was performed with the Qiagen DNeasy Blood Extraction Kit. Reading from cysteine to phenylalanine, the CDR3 counts 13 amino acids. Just CDR3 DNA is preserved here, 39 bases in frame from base 1. The germline V and J ends show losses of 9 bases and 5 bases respectively, and no gene match explains 6 bases of the junction. Taken from the germline V gene, the CDR1 and CDR2 loops are MNHNS and SASEGT. The library was obtained by the immunoSEQ multiplex PCR assay. The multiplex PCR relied on a mix of 60 forward primers for TCR Vbeta segments and 13 reverse primers for TCR Jbeta segments. Amplification of the CDR3 region of rearranged TCR beta genes was performed with a multiplex PCR assay on genomic DNA. The Illumina HiSeq System was used to sequence the amplified TCR beta libraries as 87-base-pair reads. Processing in the source paper ran as follows. In a later analysis, approximately 74 million unique TCR beta chains were counted across the 500 to 850 repertoires, and around 11 million of these chains were shared by at least two donors. A nearest-neighbor algorithm error-corrected the raw reads and collapsed the reads into unique sequences, merging closely related sequences to remove PCR and sequencing errors. To assign V, D and J gene segments, CDR3 sequences were aligned to IMGT reference sequences. For a sequence to be retained, a match of at least six nucleotides was required to both a V gene segment and a J gene segment. A rearrangement was called productive if the CDR3 had no stop codons and remained in frame with V and J, and every other rearrangement was called non-productive. CDR3 was defined by IMGT convention, running from the second conserved V-encoded cysteine to the conserved J-encoded phenylalanine. The earlier analysis of a few hundred of the donors excluded sequences that lacked an unambiguous match to a single V gene segment. An earlier analysis of approximately 590 of the donors classified V segments as functional when productive rearrangements were above 56.7% and as segregating when the standard deviation between donors was above 5%. A statistical classification framework was built for diagnosing cytomegalovirus status from the catalog of TCR beta chain sequences. In a later analysis, TCR nucleotide sequences were compared against IMGT/GENE-DB human TR gene sequences so that V and J genes could be assigned. A later analysis assigned CDR3 sequences and most-parsimonious VDJ recombination scenarios with the TCRdist pipeline. In a later analysis, every TCR beta chain was defined by the combination of its CDR3 amino acid sequence and its V-gene family, and reads without a unique V-gene family were dropped. In a later analysis, 450 to 600 highly shared, low-generation-probability nucleotide sequences were removed to address suspected cross-contamination and a sequencing artifact. For each public chain, a later analysis derived a clonal expansion index from normalized ranks of inferred template counts within each repertoire. In a later analysis, generation probabilities were computed with a VDJ recombination model fitted to out-of-frame rearrangements, and the resulting probabilities were checked against IGoR. In a later analysis, hypergeometric tests were used to score TCR-TCR, TCR-HLA and TCR-CMV co-occurrence, with a repertoire-size bias correction applied to TCR pairs. A later analysis estimated false discovery rates by permuting HLA or CMV assignments 20 times. A later analysis grouped co-occurring TCRs with DBSCAN, adding TCRdist sequence similarity when clustering within HLA-allele-positive subsets. Co-occurrence clustering excluded repertoires with fewer than 30,000 or more than 120,000 public chains, plus five with anomalous nucleotide sharing. TCRdb retrieved this table from immuneACCESS and kept in-frame rearrangements only. Not all clones are present; in checked studies, unresolved V genes account for under half, and no reason is known for the remainder. Clone size and V and J calls were adopted from that table, with D and trimming inferred from the DNA. This sample lists roughly 120,000 clones; around four fifths were detected once. Of the sample, 1% is held by the ten largest clones.

The chain was built from TRBV6-1 and TRBJ1-4; TRBD1 agrees with 7 junctional bases. This sequence originates from a human donor in good health. Sequenced input: PBMCs. The CDR3 amino acid sequence is: CASDDRENEKLFF. The DNA sequence reads TGTGCCAGTGACGACAGGGAGAATGAAAAACTGTTTTTT.